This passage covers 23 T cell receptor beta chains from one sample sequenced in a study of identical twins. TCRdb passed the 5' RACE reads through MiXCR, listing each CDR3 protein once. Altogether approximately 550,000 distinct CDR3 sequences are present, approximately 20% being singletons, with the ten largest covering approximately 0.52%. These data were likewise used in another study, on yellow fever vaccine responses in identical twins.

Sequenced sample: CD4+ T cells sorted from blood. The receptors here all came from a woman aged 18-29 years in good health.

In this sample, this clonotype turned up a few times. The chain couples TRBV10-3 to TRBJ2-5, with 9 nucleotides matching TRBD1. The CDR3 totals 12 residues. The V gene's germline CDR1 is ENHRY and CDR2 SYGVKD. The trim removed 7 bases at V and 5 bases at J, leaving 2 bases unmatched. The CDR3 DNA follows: TGTGCCATCAAGGGGACAGGGGAGACCCAGTACTTC. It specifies CAIKGTGETQYF.

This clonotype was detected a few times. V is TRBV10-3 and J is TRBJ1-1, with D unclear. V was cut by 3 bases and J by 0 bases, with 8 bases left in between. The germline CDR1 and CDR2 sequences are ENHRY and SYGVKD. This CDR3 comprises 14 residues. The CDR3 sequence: CAISEGIMNTEAFF. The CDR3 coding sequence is TGTGCCATCAGTGAAGGGATAATGAACACTGAAGCTTTCTTT.

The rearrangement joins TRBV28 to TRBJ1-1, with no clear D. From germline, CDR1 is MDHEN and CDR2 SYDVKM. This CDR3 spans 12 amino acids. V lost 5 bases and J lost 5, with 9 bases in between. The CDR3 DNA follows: TGTGCCAGCAGTAGGGCTATGACTGAAGCTTTCTTT. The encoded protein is CASSRAMTEAFF.

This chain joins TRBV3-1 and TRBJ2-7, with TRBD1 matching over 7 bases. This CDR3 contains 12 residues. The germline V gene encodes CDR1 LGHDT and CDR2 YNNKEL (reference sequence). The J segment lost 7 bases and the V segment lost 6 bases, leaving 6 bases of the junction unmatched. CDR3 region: CASSRQGREQYV. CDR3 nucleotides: TGTGCCAGCAGTCGACAGGGTAGGGAGCAGTACGTC.

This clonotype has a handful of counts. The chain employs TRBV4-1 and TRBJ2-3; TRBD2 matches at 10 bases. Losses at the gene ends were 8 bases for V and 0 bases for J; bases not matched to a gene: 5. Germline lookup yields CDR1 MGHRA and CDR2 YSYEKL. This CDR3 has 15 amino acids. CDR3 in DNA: TGCGCCAGCCGAATAGCGGGGGGTAGCACAGATACGCAGTATTTT. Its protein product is CASRIAGGSTDTQYF.

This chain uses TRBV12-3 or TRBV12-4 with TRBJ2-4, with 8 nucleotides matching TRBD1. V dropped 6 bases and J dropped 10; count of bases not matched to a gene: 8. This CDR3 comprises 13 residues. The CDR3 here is CASRGQAPGIQYF. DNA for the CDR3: TGTGCCAGCAGGGGACAGGCGCCGGGGATTCAGTACTTC.

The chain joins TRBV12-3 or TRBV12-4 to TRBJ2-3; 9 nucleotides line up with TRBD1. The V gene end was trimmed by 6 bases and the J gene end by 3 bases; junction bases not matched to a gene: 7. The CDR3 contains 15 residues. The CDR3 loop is CASSVHRGPTDTQYF. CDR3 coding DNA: TGTGCCAGCAGCGTACACAGGGGGCCGACAGATACGCAGTATTTT.

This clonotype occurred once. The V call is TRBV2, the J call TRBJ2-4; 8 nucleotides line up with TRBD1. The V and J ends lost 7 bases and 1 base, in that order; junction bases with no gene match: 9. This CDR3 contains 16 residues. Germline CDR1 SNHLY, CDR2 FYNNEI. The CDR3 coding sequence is TGTGCCAGCACCCCTGACAGGGGAAACGCCAAAAACATTCAGTACTTC. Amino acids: CASTPDRGNAKNIQYF. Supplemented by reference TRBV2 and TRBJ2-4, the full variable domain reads EPEVTQTPSHQVTQMGQEVILRCVPISNHLYFYWYRQILGQKVEFLVSFYNNEISEKSEIFDDQFSVERPDGSNFTLKIRSTKLEDSAMYFCASTPDRGNAKNIQYFGAGTRLSVL.

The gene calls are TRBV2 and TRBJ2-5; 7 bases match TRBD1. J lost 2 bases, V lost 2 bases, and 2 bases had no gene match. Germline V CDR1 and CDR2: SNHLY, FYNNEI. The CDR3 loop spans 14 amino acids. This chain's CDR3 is CASSEPGQQETQYF. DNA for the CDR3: TGTGCCAGCAGTGAACCGGGACAGCAAGAGACCCAGTACTTC.

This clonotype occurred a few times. The CDR3 bases are TGTGCTAGTGGTCCCGGGACAGGGGTTAGCGGGGTAGATACGCAGTATTTT. Protein sequence: CASGPGTGVSGVDTQYF. J is TRBJ2-3 and V is TRBV12-5; 10 nucleotides agree with TRBD1. Germline lookup yields CDR1 LGHNT and CDR2 FRNRAP. The CDR3 runs to 17 residues. V gave up 5 bases and J gave up 5 bases; unmatched junction bases: 13.

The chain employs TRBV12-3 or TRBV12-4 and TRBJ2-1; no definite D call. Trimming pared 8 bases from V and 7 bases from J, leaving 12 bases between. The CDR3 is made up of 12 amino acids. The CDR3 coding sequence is TGTGCCAGCGCAACCCGAGTTAATGAGCAGTTCTTC. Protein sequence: CASATRVNEQFF.

The CDR3 coding sequence is TGTGCCAGCAGCATGGGACTAGCGGGTAACACAGATACGCAGTATTTT. It encodes CASSMGLAGNTDTQYF. The chain joins TRBV7-9 to TRBJ2-3; 12 positions agree with TRBD2. Germline V CDR1 and CDR2: SEHNR, FQNEAQ (reference sequence). With 5 bases clipped from V and 2 bases from J, the junction kept 5 bases outside the gene matches. The CDR3 is 16 amino acids.

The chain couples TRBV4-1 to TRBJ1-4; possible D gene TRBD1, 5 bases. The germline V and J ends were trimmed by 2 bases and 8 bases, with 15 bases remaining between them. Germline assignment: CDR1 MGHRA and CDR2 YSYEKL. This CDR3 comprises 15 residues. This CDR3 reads CASSQPGRGGEKLFF. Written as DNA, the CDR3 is TGCGCCAGCAGCCAACCGGGCCGCGGGGGAGAAAAACTGTTTTTT.

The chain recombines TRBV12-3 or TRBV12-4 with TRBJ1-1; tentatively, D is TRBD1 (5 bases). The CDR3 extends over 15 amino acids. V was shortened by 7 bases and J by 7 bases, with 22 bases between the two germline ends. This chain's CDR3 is CASTPLGVISGEAFF. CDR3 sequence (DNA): TGTGCCAGCACCCCGTTAGGGGTAATTAGCGGTGAAGCTTTCTTT.

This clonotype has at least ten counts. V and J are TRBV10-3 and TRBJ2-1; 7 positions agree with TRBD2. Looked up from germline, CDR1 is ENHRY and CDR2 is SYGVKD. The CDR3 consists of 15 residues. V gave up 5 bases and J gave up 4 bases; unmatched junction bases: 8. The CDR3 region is CAISNSGVGYNEQFF. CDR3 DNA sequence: TGTGCCATCAGTAACAGCGGGGTGGGGTACAATGAGCAGTTCTTC.

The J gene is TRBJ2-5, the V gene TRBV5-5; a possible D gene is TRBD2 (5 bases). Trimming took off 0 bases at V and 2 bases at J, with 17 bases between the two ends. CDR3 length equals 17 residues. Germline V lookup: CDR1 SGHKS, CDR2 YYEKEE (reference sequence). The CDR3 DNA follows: TGTGCCAGCAGCTTGGCGGGAACTATCGGGAAACAAGAGACCCAGTACTTC. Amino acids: CASSLAGTIGKQETQYF. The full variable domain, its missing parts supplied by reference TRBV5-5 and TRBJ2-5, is DAGVTQSPTHLIKTRGQQVTLRCSPISGHKSVSWYQQVLGQGPQFIFQYYEKEERGRGNFPDRFSARQFPNYSSELNVNALLLGDSALYLCASSLAGTIGKQETQYFGPGTRLLVL.

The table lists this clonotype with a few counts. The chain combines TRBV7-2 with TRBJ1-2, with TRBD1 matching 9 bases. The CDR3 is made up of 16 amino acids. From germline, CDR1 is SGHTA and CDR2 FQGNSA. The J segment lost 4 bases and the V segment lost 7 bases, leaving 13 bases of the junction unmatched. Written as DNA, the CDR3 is TGTGCCAGCACCACTACGAGGGACAGGGCCCCCTATGGCTACACCTTC. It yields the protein CASTTTRDRAPYGYTF.

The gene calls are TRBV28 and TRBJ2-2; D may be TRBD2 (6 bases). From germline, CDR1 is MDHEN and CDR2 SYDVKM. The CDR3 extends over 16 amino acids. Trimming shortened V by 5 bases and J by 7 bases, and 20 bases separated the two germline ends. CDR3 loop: CASSLPSGVLVGELFF. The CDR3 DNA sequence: TGTGCCAGCAGTCTCCCCTCGGGAGTTTTAGTCGGGGAGCTGTTTTTT.

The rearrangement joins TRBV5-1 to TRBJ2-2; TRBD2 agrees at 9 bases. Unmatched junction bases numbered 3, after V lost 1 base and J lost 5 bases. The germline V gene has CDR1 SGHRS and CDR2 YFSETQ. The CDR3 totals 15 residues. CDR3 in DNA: TGCGCCAGCAGCTTGTATGCGGGGGGGACCGGGGAGCTGTTTTTT. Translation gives CASSLYAGGTGELFF. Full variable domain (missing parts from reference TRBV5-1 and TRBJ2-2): KAGVTQTPRYLIKTRGQQVTLSCSPISGHRSVSWYQQTPGQGLQFLFEYFSETQRNKGNFPGRFSGRQFSNSRSEMNVSTLELGDSALYLCASSLYAGGTGELFFGEGSRLTVL.

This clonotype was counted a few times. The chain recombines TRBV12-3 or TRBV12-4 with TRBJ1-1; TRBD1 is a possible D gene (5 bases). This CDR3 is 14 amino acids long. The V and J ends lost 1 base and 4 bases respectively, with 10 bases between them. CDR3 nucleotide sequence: TGTGCCAGCAGTTTAGAGGGGTCGGGCACTGAAGCTTTCTTT. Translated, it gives CASSLEGSGTEAFF.

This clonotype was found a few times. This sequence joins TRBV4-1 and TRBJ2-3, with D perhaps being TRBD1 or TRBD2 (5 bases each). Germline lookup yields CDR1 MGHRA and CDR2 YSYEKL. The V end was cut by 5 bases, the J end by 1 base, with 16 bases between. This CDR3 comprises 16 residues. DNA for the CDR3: TGCGCCAGCAGCAGGGTGGGCCAGGGAGGCACAGATACGCAGTATTTT. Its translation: CASSRVGQGGTDTQYF.

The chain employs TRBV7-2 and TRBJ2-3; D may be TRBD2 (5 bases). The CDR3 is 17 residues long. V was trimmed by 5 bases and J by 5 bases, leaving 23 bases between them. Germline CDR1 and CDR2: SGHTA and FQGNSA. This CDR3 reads CASSPGVATGFLDTQYF. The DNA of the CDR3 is TGTGCCAGCAGCCCCGGGGTTGCTACTGGGTTCTTAGATACGCAGTATTTT.

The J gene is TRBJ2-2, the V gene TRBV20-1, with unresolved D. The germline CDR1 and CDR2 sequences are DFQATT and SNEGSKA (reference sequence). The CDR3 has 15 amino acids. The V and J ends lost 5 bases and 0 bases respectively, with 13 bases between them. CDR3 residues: CSAGWAGPNTGELFF. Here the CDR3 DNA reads TGCAGTGCTGGTTGGGCAGGTCCGAACACCGGGGAGCTGTTTTTT.